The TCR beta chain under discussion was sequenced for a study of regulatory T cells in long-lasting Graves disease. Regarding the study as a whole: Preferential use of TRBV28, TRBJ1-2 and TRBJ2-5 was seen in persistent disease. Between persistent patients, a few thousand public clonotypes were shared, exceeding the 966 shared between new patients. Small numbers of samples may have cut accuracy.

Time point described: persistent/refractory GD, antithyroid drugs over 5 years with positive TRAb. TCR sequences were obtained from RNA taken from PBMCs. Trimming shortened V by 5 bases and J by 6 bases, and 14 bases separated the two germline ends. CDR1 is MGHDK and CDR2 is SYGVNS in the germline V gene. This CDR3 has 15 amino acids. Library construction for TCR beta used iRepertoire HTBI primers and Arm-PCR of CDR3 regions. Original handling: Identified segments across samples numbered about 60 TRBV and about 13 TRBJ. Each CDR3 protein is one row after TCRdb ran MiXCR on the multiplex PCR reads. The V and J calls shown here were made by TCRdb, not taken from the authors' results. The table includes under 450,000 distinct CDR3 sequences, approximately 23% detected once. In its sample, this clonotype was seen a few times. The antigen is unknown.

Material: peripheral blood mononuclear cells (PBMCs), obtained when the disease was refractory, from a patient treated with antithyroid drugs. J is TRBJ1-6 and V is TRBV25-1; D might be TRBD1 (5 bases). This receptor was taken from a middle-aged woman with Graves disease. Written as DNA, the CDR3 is TGTGCCAGCAGTCCCACAGGAAGCTCTAATTCACCCCTCCACTTT. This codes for CASSPTGSSNSPLHF. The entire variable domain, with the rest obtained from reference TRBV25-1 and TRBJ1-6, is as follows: EADIYQTPRYLVIGTGKKITLECSQTMGHDKMYWYQQDPGMELHLIHYSYGVNSTEKGDLSSESTVSRIRTEHFPLTLESARPSHTSQYLCASSPTGSSNSPLHFGNGTRLTVT.